What follows are 29 T cell receptor beta chains derived from one specimen sequenced in a study of blood T cell repertoires in COVID-19. Method: immunoSEQ multiplex PCR; TCRdb's copy keeps in-frame clones and lacks some. This table has roughly 200,000 clones, about four fifths appearing once. The sample consisted of peripheral blood. The origin of the receptors is a woman aged 40-49 years with COVID-19, enrolled during active disease.

The sample holds a few counts of this clone. The chain links TRBV3-1 (or the pseudogene TRBV3-2) to TRBJ1-5; TRBD1 is a possible D gene (5 bases). CDR1 LGHDT and CDR2 YNNKEL come from the germline V gene (reference sequence). Trimming left V 5 bases short and J 6 bases short, with 8 bases between. This CDR3 is built from 12 residues. The CDR3 spells CASSYGGQPQHF. The CDR3 DNA reads TGTGCCAGCAGCTACGGGGGTCAGCCCCAGCATTTT.

This CDR3 reads CASSRTGIVNTEAFF. The CDR3 DNA reads TGTGCCAGTAGTAGGACGGGAATCGTGAACACTGAAGCTTTCTTT. The chain couples TRBV19 to TRBJ1-1, with D hard to call. Per the germline V gene, CDR1 is LNHDA and CDR2 is SQIVND (reference sequence). V lost 4 bases to trimming and J lost 0 bases, with 12 bases between them. The CDR3 runs to 15 residues.

A remark on this clone: The sample has other DNA sequences that encode this CDR3 too. J is TRBJ1-2 and V is TRBV30, with D unclear. The germline CDR1 and CDR2 sequences are GTSNPN and SVGIG (reference sequence). Trimming shortened V by 3 bases and J by 2 bases, and 4 bases separated the two germline ends. This CDR3 has 11 residues. CDR3 in DNA: TGTGCCTGGAGCCTAAACTATGGCTACACCTTC. As protein: CAWSLNYGYTF. Using reference TRBV30 and TRBJ1-2 for the parts outside the CDR3, the full variable domain is SQTIHQWPATLVQPVGSPLSLECTVEGTSNPNLYWYRQAAGRGLQLLFYSVGIGQISSEVPQNLSASRPQDRQFILSSKKLLLSDSGFYLCAWSLNYGYTFGSGTRLTVV.

This chain links TRBV19 with TRBJ1-6; 7 positions agree with TRBD1. The CDR3 runs 16 residues. Germline trimming cut 5 bases from V and 7 bases from J; bases unmatched to any gene: 11. Germline CDR1 and CDR2: LNHDA and SQIVND (reference sequence). The CDR3 sequence: CASSVSGTAPNSPLHF. CDR3 DNA sequence: TGTGCCAGTAGTGTTTCAGGGACAGCTCCAAATTCACCCCTCCACTTT.

The CDR3 nucleotides read TGTGCCAGCTCGGCCGGGACAGGGGGCTGGGAGCAGTACTTC. The encoded protein is CASSAGTGGWEQYF. The chain employs TRBV18 and TRBJ2-7, with 12 nucleotides matching TRBD1. Germline trimming cut 6 bases from V and 7 bases from J; bases unmatched to any gene: 7. Germline V CDR1 and CDR2: KGHSH, LQKENI. This CDR3 has 14 amino acids.

This sequence joins TRBV11-2 and TRBJ2-3; 9 bases align to TRBD1. J gave up 5 bases and V 3 bases, and 6 bases lay outside the gene matches. Germline V lookup: CDR1 SGHAT, CDR2 FQNNGV. There are 15 residues in the CDR3. The CDR3 nucleotides read TGTGCCAGCAGCTTGGGGGGACAGGGCCGAGATACGCAGTATTTT. It yields the protein CASSLGGQGRDTQYF.

This clone came up a few times. This sequence joins TRBV6-5 and TRBJ1-3; D uncertain. This CDR3 has 15 residues. The V end was cut by 0 bases, the J end by 0 bases, with 6 bases between. Germline CDR1 reads MNHEY; CDR2 reads SVGAGI. The CDR3: CASSYSPGSGNTIYF. The CDR3 nucleotides read TGTGCCAGCAGTTACTCGCCAGGCTCTGGAAACACCATATATTTT.

The chain couples TRBV18 to TRBJ1-6; D may be TRBD1 (5 bases). V dropped 3 bases and J dropped 0 bases, with 18 bases sitting between them. CDR1 is KGHSH, CDR2 LQKENI, per germline. The CDR3 covers 19 residues. The CDR3 coding sequence is TGTGCCAGCTCACCTGACCTTCCCCAAACAGGCTCCTATAATTCACCCCTCCACTTT. Residues: CASSPDLPQTGSYNSPLHF.

The chain recombines TRBV27 with TRBJ2-5; TRBD2 agrees at 15 bases. This CDR3 spans 15 amino acids. The V gene's germline CDR1 is MNHEY and CDR2 SMNVEV (reference sequence). Trimming at V came to 5 bases and at J to 6 bases, leaving 4 bases not matched to a gene. The CDR3 DNA reads TGTGCCAGCAGTCAAGGACTAGCGGGAGGGAAGACCCAGTACTTC. It specifies CASSQGLAGGKTQYF.

The chain joins TRBV6-2 or TRBV6-3 to TRBJ2-1; 13 bases are shared with TRBD2. In germline, CDR1 is MNHEY, CDR2 SVGEGT. V shed 6 bases, J shed 7 bases, and the junction held 6 bases outside the gene matches. CDR3 length equals 15 residues. The CDR3 DNA follows: TGTGCCAGCAGGCCTCGACTAGCGGGAGGTAATGAGCAGTTCTTC. This codes for CASRPRLAGGNEQFF.

The rearrangement joins TRBV2 to TRBJ2-5; D is unclear. The CDR3 runs 13 residues. The germline V gene has CDR1 SNHLY and CDR2 FYNNEI. The V end lost 7 bases, the J end lost 3 bases, and 12 bases lay between the germline ends. CDR3 bases: TGTGCCAGCACCGAGGTTGGAGAAGAGACCCAGTACTTC. Its translation is CASTEVGEETQYF. The complete variable domain, with remaining parts taken from reference TRBV2 and TRBJ2-5, reads EPEVTQTPSHQVTQMGQEVILRCVPISNHLYFYWYRQILGQKVEFLVSFYNNEISEKSEIFDDQFSVERPDGSNFTLKIRSTKLEDSAMYFCASTEVGEETQYFGPGTRLLVL.

The genes are TRBV5-8 and TRBJ1-4, with unresolved D. Trimming pared 4 bases from V and 0 bases from J, leaving 19 bases between. CDR3 length: 18 amino acids. CDR1 and CDR2 (germline): SGHTS, YDEGEE. The chain's CDR3 is CASSRLVGGVATNEKLFF. The CDR3 DNA follows: TGTGCCAGCAGCCGCCTGGTGGGCGGGGTTGCAACTAATGAAAAACTGTTTTTT.

The genes are TRBV4-1 and TRBJ1-3; no firm D call. This CDR3 is 15 amino acids long. Germline CDR1 reads MGHRA; CDR2 reads YSYEKL. V was clipped by 0 bases and J by 2 bases, with 8 bases between them. CDR3 amino acids: CASSQDRVAGNTIYF. In DNA form, the CDR3 reads TGCGCCAGCAGCCAAGATAGAGTTGCTGGAAACACCATATATTTT.

The chain has TRBV5-4 and TRBJ1-2, with D possibly being TRBD1 (6 bases). CDR1 and CDR2 (germline): SGHNT, YYREEE (reference sequence). The length of the CDR3 is 14 residues. V gave up 4 bases and J gave up 8 bases, with 18 bases separating them. CDR3 protein: CASSAWTDLGGYTF. The CDR3 bases are TGTGCCAGCAGCGCCTGGACAGATCTGGGCGGCTACACCTTC.

This chain links TRBV10-3 with TRBJ2-2; D remains ambiguous. Trimming cost V 9 bases and J 6 bases, with 11 bases left between them. The germline CDR1 and CDR2 sequences are ENHRY and SYGVKD. This CDR3 has 12 amino acids. CDR3 DNA sequence: TGTGCCATGTCCTACGAATCCGGGGAGCTGTTTTTT. Protein sequence: CAMSYESGELFF.

This clone was seen more than once but under ten times. This chain connects TRBV19 to TRBJ1-1, with a tentative D call TRBD1 (6 bases). This CDR3 contains 15 residues. Trimming removed 6 bases from V and 1 base from J, with 15 bases in between. The germline CDR1 and CDR2 sequences are LNHDA and SQIVND (reference sequence). The CDR3 spells CASRITGTSNTEAFF. The CDR3, as DNA: TGTGCCAGTAGGATAACCGGGACATCGAACACTGAAGCTTTCTTT.

V gene TRBV6-5 combines with J gene TRBJ1-1, with TRBD1 as a possible D gene (5 bases). CDR3 length: 13 amino acids. In germline, CDR1 is MNHEY, CDR2 SVGAGI. The V gene lost 5 bases and the J gene lost 6 bases, with 13 bases spanning the gap. Here the CDR3 reads CASSLPAGAEAFF. As DNA, the CDR3 is TGTGCCAGCAGTCTCCCAGCGGGGGCTGAAGCTTTCTTT.

This sequence joins TRBV5-1 and TRBJ2-2; 10 nucleotides line up with TRBD2. Trimming cost V 1 base and J 7 bases; bases outside gene matches: 7. Germline V lookup: CDR1 SGHRS, CDR2 YFSETQ. This CDR3 spans 16 amino acids. DNA of the CDR3: TGCGCCAGCAGCTTGAATCTAGCGGGAGATGGCGGGGAGCTGTTTTTT. Translation: CASSLNLAGDGGELFF.

A few counts support this clone. The chain couples TRBV4-2 to TRBJ1-6; a possible D gene is TRBD1 (6 bases). CDR3 size: 16 residues. Germline loops: CDR1 LGHNA, CDR2 YNFKEQ. The V gene lost 2 bases and the J gene lost 4 bases, with 12 bases spanning the gap. Written as DNA, the CDR3 is TGTGCCAGCAGCCAAACACAGGACAGTTATAATTCACCCCTCCACTTT. Translating gives CASSQTQDSYNSPLHF.

The rearrangement joins TRBV7-9 to TRBJ1-1; the match to TRBD1 covers 7 bases. Trimming removed 4 bases from V and 0 bases from J; junction bases left unmatched: 11. This CDR3 has 17 residues. Per the germline V gene, CDR1 is SEHNR and CDR2 is FQNEAQ (reference sequence). The CDR3 DNA is TGTGCCAGCAGCTCCCGTCCACCGGGACAGTTGAACACTGAAGCTTTCTTT. Its protein product is CASSSRPPGQLNTEAFF.

The rearrangement uses TRBV6-5 and TRBJ1-6; D remains unclear. Germline values: CDR1 MNHEY, CDR2 SVGAGI. The CDR3 totals 14 residues. Trimming left V 8 bases short and J 8 bases short, with 16 bases between. The CDR3 DNA follows: TGTGCCAGCTCGAAGACCGGGAAATATTCACCCCTCCACTTT. Residues: CASSKTGKYSPLHF.

The chain joins TRBV19 to TRBJ1-1, with 10 bases lining up with TRBD1. The CDR3 is 16 residues long. The germline V gene encodes CDR1 LNHDA and CDR2 SQIVND (reference sequence). Losses at the gene ends were 7 bases for V and 0 bases for J; bases not matched to a gene: 8. CDR3 region: CASTAGQGLMNTEAFF. The CDR3 bases are TGTGCCAGTACCGCGGGACAGGGGCTCATGAACACTGAAGCTTTCTTT.

The chain couples TRBV15 to TRBJ2-1, with 12 bases identical to TRBD2. The CDR3 extends over 21 amino acids. Germline trimming cut 0 bases from V and 8 bases from J; bases unmatched to any gene: 20. Germline lookup yields CDR1 LNHNV and CDR2 YYDKDF (reference sequence). The CDR3 DNA sequence: TGTGCCACCAGCAGAGATCGACGGGGACTAGCGGGCCGTCGGGTCGGGGATGAGCAGTTCTTC. This gives the protein CATSRDRRGLAGRRVGDEQFF.

This chain uses TRBV7-2 with TRBJ2-3, with D possibly matching TRBD2 (6 bases). Trimming cost V 1 base and J 1 base, with 6 bases left between them. Germline V gene data show CDR1 as SGHTA and CDR2 as FQGNSA. The CDR3 is made up of 14 amino acids. The CDR3 DNA sequence: TGTGCCAGCAGCTTAGGACTAGGCACAGATACGCAGTATTTT. It specifies CASSLGLGTDTQYF.

This chain connects TRBV6-4 to TRBJ1-2; possible D gene TRBD1, 5 bases. Germline assignment: CDR1 MRHNA and CDR2 SNTAGT. CDR3 length: 15 amino acids. The V and J ends lost 2 bases and 5 bases respectively, with 15 bases between them. The CDR3 DNA reads TGTGCCAGCAGTGACACCTCAGGGCAGGGTTATGGCTACACCTTC. Its translation is CASSDTSGQGYGYTF.

The chain has TRBV6-1 and TRBJ2-5; TRBD1 matches 8 bases. Per the germline V gene, CDR1 is MNHNS and CDR2 is SASEGT. Germline trimming cut 2 bases from V and 3 bases from J; bases unmatched to any gene: 11. The CDR3 sequence is 17 residues long. CDR3 amino acids: CASSESPAGTGKETQYF. The CDR3 DNA follows: TGTGCCAGCAGTGAATCTCCCGCTGGGACAGGTAAAGAGACCCAGTACTTC.

The chain has TRBV4-3 and TRBJ1-2; D gene ambiguous. Trimming stripped 3 bases from V and 8 bases from J, with 13 bases between. The CDR3 has 13 amino acids. The germline V gene has CDR1 LGHNA and CDR2 YSLEER. CDR3 in amino acids: CASSQTHQRGYTF. The CDR3 region has the DNA TGCGCCAGCAGCCAGACTCATCAGCGAGGCTACACCTTC.

This clone was picked up one time. The genes are TRBV6-2 or TRBV6-3 and TRBJ2-5; weak D call: TRBD2 (5 bases). Germline V CDR1 and CDR2: MNHEY, SVGEGT. This CDR3 has 16 residues. V gave up 2 bases and J gave up 1 base, with 14 bases separating them. CDR3 DNA: TGTGCCAGCAGTTACCATTTAGGGAGAACCCAAGAGACCCAGTACTTC. Translation gives CASSYHLGRTQETQYF.

The chain employs TRBV7-2 and TRBJ2-7, with a possible D match to TRBD2 (7 bases). The CDR3 length is 13 residues. The germline CDR1 and CDR2 sequences are SGHTA and FQGNSA. The germline V and J ends were trimmed by 2 bases and 6 bases, with 11 bases remaining between them. The CDR3 DNA follows: TGTGCCAGCAGCTTAAAGGGGGAGGGCGAGCAGTACTTC. The encoded protein is CASSLKGEGEQYF.